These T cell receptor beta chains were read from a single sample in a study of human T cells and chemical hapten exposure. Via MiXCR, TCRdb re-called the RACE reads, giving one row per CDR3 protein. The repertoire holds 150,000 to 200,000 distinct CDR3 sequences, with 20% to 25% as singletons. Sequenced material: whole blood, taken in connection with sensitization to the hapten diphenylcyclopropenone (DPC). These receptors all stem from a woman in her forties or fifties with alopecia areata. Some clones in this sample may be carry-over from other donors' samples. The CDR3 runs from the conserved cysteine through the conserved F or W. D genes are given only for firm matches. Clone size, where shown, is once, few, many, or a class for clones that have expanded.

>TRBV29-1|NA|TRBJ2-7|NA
CSVGLTGRYF
TGCAGCGTTGGGTTGACAGGACGATACTTC
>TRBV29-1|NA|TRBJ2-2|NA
CSVDGPGELFF
TGCAGCGTTGATGGGCCCGGGGAGCTGTTTTTT
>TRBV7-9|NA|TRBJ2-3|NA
CASSLQFPISTDTQYF
TGTGCCAGCAGCCTACAATTCCCGATTAGCACAGATACGCAGTATTTT
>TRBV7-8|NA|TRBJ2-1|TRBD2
CASMITGGPDEQFF
TGTGCCAGCATGATAACGGGAGGGCCGGATGAGCAGTTCTTC
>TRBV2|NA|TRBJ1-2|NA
CASGADYGYTF
TGTGCCAGCGGGGCGGACTATGGCTACACCTTC
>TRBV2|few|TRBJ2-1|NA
CASSESSFSYNEQFF
TGTGCCAGCAGTGAATCTAGCTTCTCCTACAATGAGCAGTTCTTC
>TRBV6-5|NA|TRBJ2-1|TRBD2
CASRESGLAGVKQFF
TGTGCCAGCAGAGAGTCGGGACTAGCGGGAGTAAAGCAGTTCTTC
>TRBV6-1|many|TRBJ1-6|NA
CASSELGRSSPLHF
TGTGCCAGCAGTGAATTAGGGAGGAGTTCACCCCTCCACTTT
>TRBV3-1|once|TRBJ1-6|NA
CASSLGDGDSPLHF
TGTGCCAGCAGCCTTGGGGACGGGGATTCACCCCTCCACTTT
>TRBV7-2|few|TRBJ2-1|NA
CASSFRDQYNEQFF
TGTGCCAGCAGCTTCCGGGACCAGTACAATGAGCAGTTCTTC
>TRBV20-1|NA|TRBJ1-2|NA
CSADGTIYGYTF
TGCAGTGCAGACGGGACCATTTATGGCTACACCTTC
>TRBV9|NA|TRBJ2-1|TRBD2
CASSEAGVSAGEQFF
TGTGCCAGCAGTGAGGCGGGAGTCTCTGCGGGTGAGCAGTTCTTC
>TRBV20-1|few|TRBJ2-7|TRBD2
CSASGTSGRDSYEQYF
TGCAGTGCTAGCGGGACTAGCGGGAGAGACTCCTACGAGCAGTACTTC
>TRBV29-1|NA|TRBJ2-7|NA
CSVAGTPNYEQYF
TGCAGCGTAGCCGGGACACCAAACTACGAGCAGTACTTC
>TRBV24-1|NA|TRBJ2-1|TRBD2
CATSDLRGTSGNEQFF
TGTGCCACCAGTGATTTGCGAGGCACTAGCGGGAATGAGCAGTTCTTC
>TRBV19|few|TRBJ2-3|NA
CASSKIDGSTDTQYF
TGTGCCAGTAGTAAAATTGACGGGTCCACAGATACGCAGTATTTT
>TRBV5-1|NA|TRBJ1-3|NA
CASSLYGGPSGNTIYF
TGCGCCAGCAGCTTGTATGGGGGTCCCTCTGGAAACACCATATATTTT
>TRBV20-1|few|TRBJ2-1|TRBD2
CSARASGSYNEQFF
TGCAGTGCTAGAGCTAGCGGGAGCTACAATGAGCAGTTCTTC
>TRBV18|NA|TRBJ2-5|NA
CASSHQRGRQETQYF
TGTGCCAGCTCACACCAACGGGGGAGGCAAGAGACCCAGTACTTC
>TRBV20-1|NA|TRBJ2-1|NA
CSASPLWGPNEQFF
TGCAGTGCTAGCCCCCTGTGGGGCCCCAATGAGCAGTTCTTC
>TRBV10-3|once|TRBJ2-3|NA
CAISGTVSTDTQYF
TGTGCCATCAGTGGGACAGTTAGCACAGATACGCAGTATTTT
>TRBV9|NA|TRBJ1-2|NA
CASSSGPPRAVGYTF
TGTGCCAGCAGCTCCGGCCCTCCCAGGGCGGTTGGCTACACCTTC